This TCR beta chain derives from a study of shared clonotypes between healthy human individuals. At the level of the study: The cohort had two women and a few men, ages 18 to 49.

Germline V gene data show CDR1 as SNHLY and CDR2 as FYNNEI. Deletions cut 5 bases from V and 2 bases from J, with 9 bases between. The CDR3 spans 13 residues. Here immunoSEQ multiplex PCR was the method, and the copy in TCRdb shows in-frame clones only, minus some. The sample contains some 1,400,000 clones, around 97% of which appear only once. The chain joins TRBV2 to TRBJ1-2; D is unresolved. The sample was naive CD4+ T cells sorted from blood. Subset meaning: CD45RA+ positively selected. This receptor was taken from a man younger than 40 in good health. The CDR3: CASSQDGNYGYTF. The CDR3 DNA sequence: TGTGCCAGCAGTCAGGACGGGAACTATGGCTACACCTTC.